This is a list of T cell receptor beta chains from one sample in a study of technical replicates of blood from a few donors. Sequencing used immunoSEQ multiplex PCR; TCRdb keeps in-frame clones, though not all of them. The profile covers some 80,000 clones, with around 97% appearing a single time and 0.18% taken by the ten largest. Input material: T cells isolated from PBMCs. These receptors originate from a human donor in good health. Each CDR3 is given with its conserved first and last residue. D genes are given only for firm matches. The size field is filled for only some rows; it gives once, few, many or a size class.

V gene	D gene	J gene	clone size	CDR3 protein	CDR3 DNA
TRBV5-1	-	TRBJ2-5	-	CASSLQGGETQYF	TGCGCCAGCAGCCTACAGGGTGGAGAGACCCAGTACTTC
TRBV10-3	-	TRBJ2-2	-	CAINRGGTGELFF	TGTGCCATCAATAGAGGGGGAACCGGGGAGCTGTTTTTT
TRBV4-1	-	TRBJ1-2	-	CASSQDAGAIGYTF	TGCGCCAGCAGCCAAGACGCAGGGGCCATAGGCTACACCTTC
TRBV18	TRBD2	TRBJ2-3	-	CASSQRFLLAEVGTDTQYF	TGTGCCAGCTCACAAAGATTCCTACTAGCGGAAGTCGGTACAGATACGCAGTATTTT
TRBV7-9	-	TRBJ1-2	-	CASSQMNYGYTF	TGTGCCAGCAGCCAGATGAACTATGGCTACACCTTC
TRBV19	-	TRBJ2-1	-	CASSIGPLSYNEQFF	TGTGCCAGTAGTATTGGGCCACTCTCCTACAATGAGCAGTTCTTC
TRBV5-1	TRBD1	TRBJ2-5	-	CASSEGQGAKTQYF	TGCGCCAGCAGCGAGGGACAGGGGGCGAAGACCCAGTACTTC
TRBV5-5	TRBD2	TRBJ2-1	once	CASSFLLAGASLYNEQFF	TGTGCCAGCAGCTTCTTACTAGCGGGGGCATCGCTATACAATGAGCAGTTCTTC
TRBV9	TRBD2	TRBJ2-1	-	CASSASGEYNEQFF	TGTGCCAGCAGCGCAAGCGGGGAATACAATGAGCAGTTCTTC
TRBV5-1	TRBD2	TRBJ2-3	-	CASSPSSGYATDTQYF	TGCGCCAGCAGCCCCTCTAGCGGATATGCCACAGATACGCAGTATTTT
TRBV19	-	TRBJ1-2	-	CASSTLHGTGLLYGYTF	TGTGCCAGTAGTACCCTACACGGAACGGGACTACTCTATGGCTACACCTTC
TRBV7-9	TRBD1	TRBJ2-6	once	CASSQQGGRANVLTF	TGTGCCAGCAGCCAACAGGGGGGTAGGGCCAACGTCCTGACTTTC
TRBV5-1	-	TRBJ2-1	-	CASRGGYNEQFF	TGCGCCAGCAGGGGGGGATACAATGAGCAGTTCTTC
TRBV19	-	TRBJ2-1	-	CASSIGQYNEQFF	TGTGCCAGTAGTATTGGACAGTACAATGAGCAGTTCTTC
TRBV5-4	TRBD1	TRBJ2-1	-	CASSLEGTGVGQFF	TGTGCCAGCAGCTTGGAAGGGACAGGGGTTGGGCAGTTCTTC
TRBV5-1	-	TRBJ2-7	-	CASSTPPGFQYF	TGCGCCAGCAGCACACCCCCAGGTTTTCAGTACTTC